This T cell receptor (beta chain) was captured by sequencing in a study of tumor-infiltrating lymphocytes in primary liver carcinoma. On the study more broadly: These were node-negative, non-metastatic T1-T3 tumors of 4.2 to 10 cm. Study-level results: Compared with blood, tumor repertoires held significantly more in their top 250 clones.

This clonotype was seen only a few times. As yet, its antigen is unknown. Priming with a constant-region primer yielded TCR beta cDNA from roughly 0.45 ug total RNA. Each TCR beta library was derived from three nested multiplex PCR rounds that employed slightly modified ARM-PCR. Both of the initial two PCR rounds ran for around 9 cycles and employed TRBV1-TRBV30 forward primers alongside a C-beta reverse primer. TCRdb reprocessed the multiplex PCR reads with MiXCR, giving one entry per CDR3 protein. Found here are fewer than 350,000 distinct CDR3 sequences, 65% of them singletons; the top ten hold approximately 9%. V lost 1 base and J 7 bases, leaving 9 bases between the germline ends. CDR1 SGHDT and CDR2 YYEEEE come from the germline V gene. The CDR3 totals 12 residues. Out of unsorted whole blood came the blood RNA, and germline DNA was extracted as well.

V usage is TRBV5-6 and J usage is TRBJ2-7, with D unclear. The sample comprised peripheral blood. The sequence was collected from a man aged 35 to 55 with primary liver carcinoma and hepatitis B virus infection. CDR3 amino acids: CASSLQAREQYF. CDR3 nucleotide sequence: TGTGCCAGCAGCTTGCAAGCTAGGGAGCAGTACTTC.